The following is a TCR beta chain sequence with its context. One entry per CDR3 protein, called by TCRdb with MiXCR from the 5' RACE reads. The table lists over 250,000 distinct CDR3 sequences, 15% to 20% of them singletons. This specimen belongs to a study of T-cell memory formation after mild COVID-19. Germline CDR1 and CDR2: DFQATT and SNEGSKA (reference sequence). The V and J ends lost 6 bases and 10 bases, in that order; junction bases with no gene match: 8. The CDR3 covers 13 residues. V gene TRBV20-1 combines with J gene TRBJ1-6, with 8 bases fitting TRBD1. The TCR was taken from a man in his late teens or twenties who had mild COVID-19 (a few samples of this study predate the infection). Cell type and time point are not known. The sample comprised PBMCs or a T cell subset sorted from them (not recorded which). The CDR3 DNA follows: TGCAGTGCGGTACAGGGGGATGCATCACCCCTCCACTTT. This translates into CSAVQGDASPLHF.